The 20 T cell receptor beta chains below all came from one sample that was sequenced in a study of OX40 agonist ivuxolimab in advanced cancers. Data came from immunoSEQ multiplex PCR; TCRdb stores just in-frame clones and leaves some out. This sample has fewer than 100,000 clones, with about 86% found just once. Sequencing was performed on CD4+ or CD8+ T cells sorted from blood, taken in a trial of the OX40 agonist ivuxolimab. All receptors derive from an adult with an advanced solid tumor such as melanoma, head and neck, liver or kidney cancer.

V and J are TRBV11-2 and TRBJ2-7; D ambiguous. V was pared by 1 base and J by 5 bases, with 15 bases between. The CDR3 spans 15 residues. In germline, CDR1 is SGHAT, CDR2 FQNNGV. CDR3 sequence: CASSLASLGSHEQYF. CDR3 DNA: TGTGCCAGCAGCTTAGCGTCCCTGGGGTCCCACGAGCAGTACTTC.

The rearrangement uses TRBV5-1 and TRBJ2-1; 12 bases are shared with TRBD2. With 3 bases clipped from V and 9 bases from J, the junction kept 7 bases outside the gene matches. The V gene's germline CDR1 is SGHRS and CDR2 YFSETQ. This CDR3 has 15 residues. The CDR3 DNA reads as TGCGCCAGCAGCTCCCTAGCGGGGGGGCCCCCTGAGCAGTTCTTC. Protein sequence: CASSSLAGGPPEQFF.

The chain couples TRBV19 to TRBJ1-5; D remains ambiguous. The germline CDR1 and CDR2 sequences are LNHDA and SQIVND (reference sequence). With 3 bases removed from V and 3 bases from J, the gap between germline ends came to 6 bases. There are 13 residues in the CDR3. The CDR3 spells CASSMQINQPQHF. The CDR3 region has the DNA TGTGCCAGTAGTATGCAGATCAATCAGCCCCAGCATTTT.

The V call is TRBV5-4, the J call TRBJ1-1; tentative D call: TRBD1 (6 bases). From germline, CDR1 is SGHNT and CDR2 YYREEE (reference sequence). The ends were cut back, 4 bases at V and 0 bases at J, with 19 bases in the middle. This CDR3 is built from 17 residues. The CDR3 reads CASSPWGRTDMNTEAFF. The CDR3 nucleotides read TGTGCCAGCAGCCCGTGGGGGAGGACAGACATGAACACTGAAGCTTTCTTT.

The chain is built from TRBV2 and TRBJ2-5; no clear D gene. The J call could be wrong; TRBJ2-7 is a better fit for the DNA end. The CDR3 extends over 11 amino acids. Germline values: CDR1 SNHLY, CDR2 FYNNEI. CDR3 region: CASSLTYEQYF. The CDR3 coding sequence is TGTGCCAGCAGCTTAACCTACGAGCAGTACTTC.

V and J are TRBV27 and TRBJ1-5; D not certain. V was cut by 11 bases and J by 6 bases, with 5 bases left in between. Per germline, CDR1 MNHEY and CDR2 SMNVEV (reference sequence). This CDR3 has 9 residues. CDR3 nucleotide sequence: TGTGCCCCTTTTCAGCCCCAGCATTTT. Translated, it gives CAPFQPQHF.

This chain joins TRBV30 and TRBJ1-2; D ambiguous. V lost 1 base and J 6 bases, leaving 9 bases between the germline ends. This CDR3 is built from 12 residues. CDR1 is GTSNPN and CDR2 is SVGIG in the germline V gene (reference sequence). CDR3 coding DNA: TGTGCCTGGAGTGAGGCGTCTAATGGCTACACCTTC. Its protein is CAWSEASNGYTF.

V gene TRBV5-6 combines with J gene TRBJ1-2; D unresolved. The length of the CDR3 is 15 residues. CDR1 and CDR2 from the germline V gene are SGHDT and YYEEEE. The germline V and J ends were trimmed by 0 bases and 2 bases, with 11 bases remaining between them. The CDR3 is CASSLGGGPNYGYTF. The CDR3 DNA is TGTGCCAGCAGCTTGGGGGGAGGCCCGAACTATGGCTACACCTTC.

V gene TRBV5-4 combines with J gene TRBJ2-7, with 10 bases identical to TRBD1. Germline V lookup: CDR1 SGHNT, CDR2 YYREEE (reference sequence). The CDR3 extends over 16 amino acids. With V trimmed by 1 base and J by 7 bases, 11 bases remained unmatched. The CDR3 DNA sequence: TGTGCCAGCAGCTTGAAGGGGGGACAGGGGTCGCGGGAGCAGTACTTC. Protein product: CASSLKGGQGSREQYF.

This chain connects TRBV30 to TRBJ1-1; D call uncertain. V was cut by 5 bases and J by 4 bases, with 14 bases left in between. CDR1 and CDR2 (germline): GTSNPN, SVGIG (reference sequence). This CDR3 spans 13 amino acids. The CDR3 reads CAWSLGSRTEAFF. For the CDR3, the DNA is TGTGCCTGGTCCCTTGGGAGTCGCACTGAAGCTTTCTTT.

This clone has only a few counts. J is TRBJ1-5 and V is TRBV18, with 7 bases fitting TRBD1. The ends lost 2 bases at V and 1 base at J; junction bases unmatched: 8. The V gene's germline CDR1 is KGHSH and CDR2 LQKENI. This CDR3 comprises 17 residues. CDR3 DNA sequence: TGTGCCAGCTCACCAGAGACAGGGAGGGCAAGCAATCAGCCCCAGCATTTT. It specifies CASSPETGRASNQPQHF.

This chain uses TRBV28 with TRBJ2-7; 12 positions match TRBD2. The CDR3 is 15 residues long. Germline CDR1 MDHEN, CDR2 SYDVKM. J lost 6 bases, V lost 5 bases, and 8 bases had no gene match. CDR3 nucleotides: TGTGCCAGCAGTCCACGACTAGCGGGAGTGGGCGAGCAGTACTTC. It yields the protein CASSPRLAGVGEQYF.

J is TRBJ2-4 and V is TRBV15; possible D gene TRBD2, 5 bases. Trimming left V 5 bases short and J 7 bases short, with 12 bases between. CDR3 length: 13 residues. Per the germline V gene, CDR1 is LNHNV and CDR2 is YYDKDF (reference sequence). CDR3 protein: CATSPGGWNIQYF. The CDR3 coding sequence is TGTGCCACCAGCCCAGGAGGATGGAACATTCAGTACTTC. Full variable domain (outside the CDR3, taken from reference TRBV15 and TRBJ2-4): DAMVIQNPRYQVTQFGKPVTLSCSQTLNHNVMYWYQQKSSQAPKLLFHYYDKDFNNEADTPDNFQSRRPNTSFCFLDIRSPGLGDTAMYLCATSPGGWNIQYFGAGTRLSVL.

The J gene is TRBJ1-4, the V gene TRBV7-8, with a weak D call TRBD1 (5 bases). There are 14 residues in the CDR3. Deletions cut 5 bases from V and 8 bases from J, with 15 bases between. Germline-derived CDR1 and CDR2 are SGHVS and FQNEAQ. CDR3 nucleotides: TGTGCCAGCAGCCTTTCGGCGGGGGGGGAAAAACTGTTTTTT. Encoded protein: CASSLSAGGEKLFF.

This clone was seen more than once but under ten times. The chain links TRBV4-1 to TRBJ1-6; tentatively, D is TRBD1 (6 bases). V was clipped by 4 bases and J by 5 bases, with 12 bases between them. CDR3 length equals 15 residues. CDR1 is MGHRA, CDR2 YSYEKL, per germline. This CDR3 is CASSLRDKDNSPLHF. The CDR3 coding sequence is TGCGCCAGCAGCCTCCGGGACAAGGATAATTCACCCCTCCACTTT.

The chain couples TRBV5-1 to TRBJ1-2; D is ambiguous. Per germline, CDR1 SGHRS and CDR2 YFSETQ. The CDR3 consists of 13 residues. The V end was cut by 5 bases, the J end by 4 bases, with 12 bases between. The CDR3 nucleotides read TGCGCCAGCAGTATGGGCAGGCTCTATGGCTACACCTTC. This codes for CASSMGRLYGYTF.

V usage is TRBV25-1 and J usage is TRBJ2-6; the D is unclear. CDR3 length: 13 amino acids. The germline V gene encodes CDR1 MGHDK and CDR2 SYGVNS. V shed 9 bases and J shed 2 bases, with 8 bases lying between them. The CDR3 sequence is CASSLTGANVLTF. The CDR3 DNA reads TGTGCCAGTTCGCTCACTGGGGCCAACGTCCTGACTTTC.

This clone is a singleton in its sample. The gene calls are TRBV6-1 and TRBJ1-3; no clear D gene. Trimming took off 2 bases at V and 2 bases at J, with 7 bases between the two ends. Germline V gene data show CDR1 as MNHNS and CDR2 as SASEGT. The CDR3 length is 14 residues. The CDR3 nucleotides read TGTGCCAGCAGTGAAAGGTTAGCTGGAAACACCATATATTTT. It is translated as CASSERLAGNTIYF.

This chain uses TRBV9 with TRBJ2-3; the D is unclear. V lost 0 bases and J 2 bases, leaving 1 base between the germline ends. Germline V lookup: CDR1 SGDLS, CDR2 YYNGEE. The CDR3 has 12 residues. The CDR3 DNA is TGTGCCAGCAGCGTAGACACAGATACGCAGTATTTT. Translation gives CASSVDTDTQYF. Complete variable domain (other parts from reference TRBV9 and TRBJ2-3): DSGVTQTPKHLITATGQRVTLRCSPRSGDLSVYWYQQSLDQGLQFLIQYYNGEERAKGNILERFSAQQFPDLHSELNLSSLELGDSALYFCASSVDTDTQYFGPGTRLTVL.

This sequence joins TRBV15 and TRBJ1-5, with TRBD1 matching 9 bases. V trimming: 0 bases; J trimming: 6 bases; junction bases outside the gene matches: 3. The CDR3 loop spans 15 amino acids. Looked up from germline, CDR1 is LNHNV and CDR2 is YYDKDF (reference sequence). CDR3 DNA sequence: TGTGCCACCAGCAGAGATGACAGGGGGGGTCAGCCCCAGCATTTT. Its protein product is CATSRDDRGGQPQHF.